This TCR beta chain is from a study of blood T cell repertoires in COVID-19. Study-level information: Sources were T cells, B-cell-depleted T cells, or PBMCs; the material itself was cDNA or gDNA.

This clone was recorded once. As processed by the authors: For nucleated cells, counts were estimated from reference gene primer amplification. Profiling relied on immunoSEQ multiplex PCR, and the TCRdb table lists in-frame clones only, not all of them. V and J calls and clone size are given by that table; D and trimming were obtained from the DNA. Of about 380,000 clones listed, roughly 85% are singletons. Germline V gene sequence: CDR1 SGHAT, CDR2 FQNNGV. The length of the CDR3 is 15 residues. V gave up 2 bases and J gave up 7 bases, with 18 bases separating them. Sequencing was done on a sample of peripheral blood. This clonotype was obtained from a woman younger than 30 with acute or convalescent COVID-19. The V call is TRBV11-2, the J call TRBJ2-7, with D possibly TRBD2 on 5 matching bases. The CDR3 loop reads CASSLNRGLSDEQYF. CDR3 in DNA: TGTGCCAGCAGCTTAAATCGGGGTCTGAGCGATGAGCAGTACTTC.